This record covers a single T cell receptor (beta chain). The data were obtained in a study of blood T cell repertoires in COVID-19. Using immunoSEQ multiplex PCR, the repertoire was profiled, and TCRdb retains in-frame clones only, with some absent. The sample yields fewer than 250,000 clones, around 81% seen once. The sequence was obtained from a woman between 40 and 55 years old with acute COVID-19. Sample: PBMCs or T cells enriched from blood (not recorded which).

The CDR3 loop is CASRLTGTSGGELFF. CDR3 nucleotides: TGCGCCAGCAGACTTACCGGGACTAGCGGTGGGGAGCTGTTTTTT. The rearrangement uses TRBV5-1 and TRBJ2-2, with 11 positions matching TRBD2. Germline V CDR1 and CDR2: SGHRS, YFSETQ. The CDR3 spans 15 residues. V was pared by 5 bases and J by 8 bases, with 8 bases of the junction left unmatched.